This is a list of T cell receptor beta chains from one sample in a study of blood T cell repertoires in COVID-19. Method: immunoSEQ multiplex PCR; TCRdb's copy keeps in-frame clones and lacks some. Among fewer than 150,000 clones listed, roughly 79% were seen once. Sequencing used peripheral blood. All receptors derive from a man older than 75 with acute or convalescent COVID-19. The CDR3 runs from the conserved cysteine through the conserved F or W. Fields, in order: CDR3 DNA, CDR3 protein, V gene, D gene, clone size, J gene. A D gene is named only where the DNA matches it firmly. For some rows the clone size is stated as once, few or many, or as a class when expanded; others skip it.

CDR3nt: TGTGCCAGCAGCTTAGCGCGAAACCTACCAACCGGGGAGCTGTTTTTT
CDR3aa: CASSLARNLPTGELFF
v_gene: TRBV7-2
d_gene: -
abundance: -
j_gene: TRBJ2-2

CDR3nt: TGTGCCAGCAGCTACTCGACAGTACCCAATCAGCCCCAGCATTTT
CDR3aa: CASSYSTVPNQPQHF
v_gene: TRBV2
d_gene: -
abundance: -
j_gene: TRBJ1-5

CDR3nt: TGTGCCACCCAGGGTAATTGGGTTTCACCCCTCCACTTT
CDR3aa: CATQGNWVSPLHF
v_gene: TRBV15
d_gene: -
abundance: -
j_gene: TRBJ1-6

CDR3nt: TGTGCCAGCAGCACCGGACAGGGAGGACAGCCCCAGCATTTT
CDR3aa: CASSTGQGGQPQHF
v_gene: TRBV7-9
d_gene: TRBD1
abundance: -
j_gene: TRBJ1-5

CDR3nt: TGTGCCAGCAGCTTAGGAGGTCTCCGTAACACTGAAGCTTTCTTT
CDR3aa: CASSLGGLRNTEAFF
v_gene: TRBV7-3
d_gene: -
abundance: once
j_gene: TRBJ1-1

CDR3nt: TGTGCCAGCAGCTGGGGGACAGGGACCTACAATGAGCAGTTCTTC
CDR3aa: CASSWGTGTYNEQFF
v_gene: TRBV11-3
d_gene: TRBD1
abundance: -
j_gene: TRBJ2-1

CDR3nt: TGTGCCAGCAGTCCTACAGGGGTAGGTTCGGCTTTCTTT
CDR3aa: CASSPTGVGSAFF
v_gene: TRBV2
d_gene: TRBD1
abundance: few
j_gene: TRBJ1-1

CDR3nt: TGTGCCAGCAGCCAAGCTGTCTACCTCGAGCAGTTCTTC
CDR3aa: CASSQAVYLEQFF
v_gene: TRBV3-1/TRBV3-2
d_gene: -
abundance: -
j_gene: TRBJ2-1

CDR3nt: TGTGCCAGCAGCCACCGGTTTCGCACCGAGACAACTAATGAAAAACTGTTTTTT
CDR3aa: CASSHRFRTETTNEKLFF
v_gene: TRBV11-2
d_gene: -
abundance: -
j_gene: TRBJ1-4

CDR3nt: TGTGCCAGTAGTCCGGGACAGGGTGGGGAGACCCAGTACTTC
CDR3aa: CASSPGQGGETQYF
v_gene: TRBV19
d_gene: TRBD1
abundance: -
j_gene: TRBJ2-5

CDR3nt: TGCGCCAGCAGCTTCGGACAGGGGAGCTCCTACGAGCAGTACTTC
CDR3aa: CASSFGQGSSYEQYF
v_gene: TRBV5-1
d_gene: TRBD1
abundance: -
j_gene: TRBJ2-7

CDR3nt: TGTGCCAGCAGCTTGGGAGGGATGGGGGCGAGCATTCAGTACTTC
CDR3aa: CASSLGGMGASIQYF
v_gene: TRBV7-2
d_gene: -
abundance: once
j_gene: TRBJ2-4

CDR3nt: TGTGCCAGTAGTATAGGAGCCAGGGGCTTAAGCAATGAGCAGTTCTTC
CDR3aa: CASSIGARGLSNEQFF
v_gene: TRBV19
d_gene: -
abundance: -
j_gene: TRBJ2-1

CDR3nt: TGTGCCAGTAGTAGCCACCTTAACTCTGAAGCTTTCTTT
CDR3aa: CASSSHLNSEAFF
v_gene: TRBV19
d_gene: -
abundance: -
j_gene: TRBJ1-1

CDR3nt: TGTGCCAGCAGTTACCCGACAGGAGGAGGCTACGAGCAGTACTTC
CDR3aa: CASSYPTGGGYEQYF
v_gene: TRBV6-5
d_gene: -
abundance: -
j_gene: TRBJ2-7

CDR3nt: TGTGCCAGCAGCGTCGGGGGGAGCATTAATGAAAAACTGTTTTTT
CDR3aa: CASSVGGSINEKLFF
v_gene: TRBV9
d_gene: -
abundance: -
j_gene: TRBJ1-4

CDR3nt: TGTGCCAGTTCCCCACAGCCGTACACAGATACGCAGTATTTT
CDR3aa: CASSPQPYTDTQYF
v_gene: TRBV19
d_gene: -
abundance: few
j_gene: TRBJ2-3

CDR3nt: TGTGCCTGGAGACCCCCGGGACGGGGAGGAGAGACCCAGTACTTC
CDR3aa: CAWRPPGRGGETQYF
v_gene: TRBV30
d_gene: -
abundance: -
j_gene: TRBJ2-5

CDR3nt: TGTGCCAGCAGCTTGCAACCAGGGGGATGGCACTTC
CDR3aa: CASSLQPGGWHF
v_gene: TRBV7-2
d_gene: TRBD1
abundance: -
j_gene: TRBJ2-7

CDR3nt: TGTGCCAGCAGTTACTCGATCCAGGGCTATGGCTACACCTTC
CDR3aa: CASSYSIQGYGYTF
v_gene: TRBV6-2/TRBV6-3
d_gene: -
abundance: -
j_gene: TRBJ1-2

CDR3nt: TGTGCCAGCAGCTCTGCTAGCGGCTGGAGCTCCTACAATGAGCAGTTCTTC
CDR3aa: CASSSASGWSSYNEQFF
v_gene: TRBV7-2
d_gene: TRBD2
abundance: -
j_gene: TRBJ2-1

CDR3nt: TGTGCCAGCAGGAGCTCCGGGACAGGGATGAATGAGCAGTTCTTC
CDR3aa: CASRSSGTGMNEQFF
v_gene: TRBV28
d_gene: TRBD1
abundance: once
j_gene: TRBJ2-1

CDR3nt: TGTGCCAGCAGGGGGACAGGGAGTCAGCCCCAGCATTTT
CDR3aa: CASRGTGSQPQHF
v_gene: TRBV6-5
d_gene: TRBD1
abundance: -
j_gene: TRBJ1-5

CDR3nt: TGTGCCAGCAGTTGGACCGGGACTCCTAACGCCGGGGAGCTGTTTTTT
CDR3aa: CASSWTGTPNAGELFF
v_gene: TRBV6-6
d_gene: -
abundance: -
j_gene: TRBJ2-2

CDR3nt: TGCGCCAGCAGCGCGGGGACAGGGAACTATGGCTACACCTTC
CDR3aa: CASSAGTGNYGYTF
v_gene: TRBV5-1
d_gene: TRBD1
abundance: -
j_gene: TRBJ1-2

CDR3nt: TGTGCCAGCAGTCCAACAGGTTATACTGAAGCTTTCTTT
CDR3aa: CASSPTGYTEAFF
v_gene: TRBV2
d_gene: -
abundance: many
j_gene: TRBJ1-1

CDR3nt: TGTGCCAGTAGGAAGACAGGGCAGAACACCGGGGAGCTGTTTTTT
CDR3aa: CASRKTGQNTGELFF
v_gene: TRBV19
d_gene: TRBD1
abundance: -
j_gene: TRBJ2-2

CDR3nt: TGCGCCAGCAGCTTAAGAATCCGGGGGTCCGACAATGAGCAGTTCTTC
CDR3aa: CASSLRIRGSDNEQFF
v_gene: TRBV5-1
d_gene: -
abundance: few
j_gene: TRBJ2-1

CDR3nt: TGTGCCAGCAGTTACCCCGGAACAGGGAATCAGCCCCAGCATTTT
CDR3aa: CASSYPGTGNQPQHF
v_gene: TRBV6-2/TRBV6-3
d_gene: -
abundance: -
j_gene: TRBJ1-5

CDR3nt: TGTGCCAGCAGTTACGGATCTCTAGCGGGGGGGTCCCAGTACTTC
CDR3aa: CASSYGSLAGGSQYF
v_gene: TRBV6-5
d_gene: TRBD2
abundance: few
j_gene: TRBJ2-5

CDR3nt: TGTGCCAGCAGCCAAATCGGGACAGATAATGAAAAACTGTTTTTT
CDR3aa: CASSQIGTDNEKLFF
v_gene: TRBV3-1/TRBV3-2
d_gene: TRBD1
abundance: many
j_gene: TRBJ1-4

CDR3nt: TGTGCCAGCAATAGCGCCGGGGGTGGCACAGATACGCAGTATTTT
CDR3aa: CASNSAGGGTDTQYF
v_gene: TRBV2
d_gene: -
abundance: -
j_gene: TRBJ2-3

CDR3nt: TGTGCCAGCAGCCCCCCCGCTCCGGGACAGGGGGAAGGTAATTCACCCCTCCACTTT
CDR3aa: CASSPPAPGQGEGNSPLHF
v_gene: TRBV11-3
d_gene: TRBD1
abundance: once
j_gene: TRBJ1-6

CDR3nt: TGTGCCAGCAGCTTCGCGGGAGGTCGCTACGAGCAGTACTTC
CDR3aa: CASSFAGGRYEQYF
v_gene: TRBV7-9
d_gene: TRBD2
abundance: -
j_gene: TRBJ2-7

CDR3nt: TGTGCCAGCAGGATGACAGTAATCGGGGAAAAACTGTTTTTT
CDR3aa: CASRMTVIGEKLFF
v_gene: TRBV2
d_gene: -
abundance: -
j_gene: TRBJ1-4

CDR3nt: TGCGCCAGCAGCTTGGTTCAGGGAGGGTCCGGGGAGCTGTTTTTT
CDR3aa: CASSLVQGGSGELFF
v_gene: TRBV5-1
d_gene: TRBD2
abundance: -
j_gene: TRBJ2-2

CDR3nt: TGTGCCAGCGCACCCTCGCCCCCGGACAGGGGTTTGGGGGATACGCAGTATTTT
CDR3aa: CASAPSPPDRGLGDTQYF
v_gene: TRBV7-9
d_gene: TRBD1
abundance: -
j_gene: TRBJ2-3

CDR3nt: TGTGCCAGCACAGACAAGGCTGGAAACACCATATATTTT
CDR3aa: CASTDKAGNTIYF
v_gene: TRBV12-3/TRBV12-4
d_gene: -
abundance: -
j_gene: TRBJ1-3

CDR3nt: TGTGCCAGCAGCGTAGCGGGGGGTTGGGAGACCCAGTACTTC
CDR3aa: CASSVAGGWETQYF
v_gene: TRBV9
d_gene: TRBD2
abundance: -
j_gene: TRBJ2-5

CDR3nt: TGTGCCAGCAGCCAAGATCGAGGAATAGCGGGGAACACAGATACGCAGTATTTT
CDR3aa: CASSQDRGIAGNTDTQYF
v_gene: TRBV3-1/TRBV3-2
d_gene: TRBD2
abundance: once
j_gene: TRBJ2-3

CDR3nt: TGTGCCACCAGCAGAGTTCGGGGGTCCGGGGAGCTGTTTTTT
CDR3aa: CATSRVRGSGELFF
v_gene: TRBV15
d_gene: -
abundance: once
j_gene: TRBJ2-2

CDR3nt: TGTGCCAGCAGCATCCGGGACAGGGGATGGGATACGCAGTATTTT
CDR3aa: CASSIRDRGWDTQYF
v_gene: TRBV13
d_gene: TRBD1
abundance: -
j_gene: TRBJ2-3

CDR3nt: TGTGCCAGCAGCCCGAGACAAGTTCGGAACACTGAAGCTTTCTTT
CDR3aa: CASSPRQVRNTEAFF
v_gene: TRBV7-2
d_gene: -
abundance: few
j_gene: TRBJ1-1

CDR3nt: TGTGCCGTGGCAGAGAACACCGGGGAGCTGTTTTTT
CDR3aa: CAVAENTGELFF
v_gene: TRBV6-5
d_gene: -
abundance: -
j_gene: TRBJ2-2

CDR3nt: TGTGCCAGCAGCCCACAGGAGTCGGATACGCAGTATTTT
CDR3aa: CASSPQESDTQYF
v_gene: TRBV7-6
d_gene: -
abundance: -
j_gene: TRBJ2-3

CDR3nt: TGTGCCAGCAGGCAGACAGGGCTGGATTCACCCCTCCACTTT
CDR3aa: CASRQTGLDSPLHF
v_gene: TRBV6-5
d_gene: TRBD1
abundance: -
j_gene: TRBJ1-6

CDR3nt: TGTGCCAGCAGCAACCCCGGGACTAGGGTCAGTAGCGAGCAGTACTTC
CDR3aa: CASSNPGTRVSSEQYF
v_gene: TRBV5-4
d_gene: TRBD2
abundance: -
j_gene: TRBJ2-7

CDR3nt: TGTGCCAGCAGTCAGCGGGAGGGCAGCTATTCACCCCTCCACTTT
CDR3aa: CASSQREGSYSPLHF
v_gene: TRBV6-5
d_gene: -
abundance: many
j_gene: TRBJ1-6

CDR3nt: TGTGCCAGCAGTTTATGGCAGGGGAGTAATCAGCCCCAGCATTTT
CDR3aa: CASSLWQGSNQPQHF
v_gene: TRBV28
d_gene: -
abundance: -
j_gene: TRBJ1-5

CDR3nt: TGTGCCATCCAAGCAGGAGGGACAGGAAACAATGAGCAGTTCTTC
CDR3aa: CAIQAGGTGNNEQFF
v_gene: TRBV10-3
d_gene: TRBD1
abundance: -
j_gene: TRBJ2-1

CDR3nt: TGTGCCAGCAGTGTATTGGGGGCCGCCTACGAGCAGTACTTC
CDR3aa: CASSVLGAAYEQYF
v_gene: TRBV2
d_gene: -
abundance: -
j_gene: TRBJ2-7

CDR3nt: TGCGCCAGCAGCTCCCCTGCAGATACGCAGTATTTT
CDR3aa: CASSSPADTQYF
v_gene: TRBV5-1
d_gene: -
abundance: few
j_gene: TRBJ2-3

CDR3nt: TGTGCCAGCAGCAACCAGGGGGTACAGACTGAAGCTTTCTTT
CDR3aa: CASSNQGVQTEAFF
v_gene: TRBV6-6
d_gene: TRBD1
abundance: -
j_gene: TRBJ1-1

CDR3nt: TGTGCCAGCAGCGTAGGAACAGGGTCTGGAAACACCATATATTTT
CDR3aa: CASSVGTGSGNTIYF
v_gene: TRBV9
d_gene: -
abundance: -
j_gene: TRBJ1-3

CDR3nt: TGTGCCAGCAGCCAGACAGGGATCTCACCCCTCCACTTT
CDR3aa: CASSQTGISPLHF
v_gene: TRBV7-9
d_gene: TRBD1
abundance: -
j_gene: TRBJ1-6